The clone carrying this T cell receptor beta chain was observed at least ten times. Its antigen is currently unknown. In the same sample, other DNA sequences code for this CDR3. This specimen comes from a study of metastatic and nonmetastatic thyroid tumors. Study at large: Comparison of repertoires was carried out across blood and tumor or nodule tissue from malignant and benign thyroid patients. Study-level points and caveats: Reported TCR beta diversity, measured in blood and tumor, was significantly higher for malignant thyroid tumors than for benign nodules.

Among the patients, none had received any treatment before thyroid surgery. The V end lost 5 bases, the J end lost 4 bases, and 11 bases lay between the germline ends. CDR3 size: 12 residues. Germline lookup yields CDR1 DFQATT and CDR2 SNEGSKA (reference sequence). TCRdb re-called the PCR reads with MiXCR. The sample shows tens of thousands of clones, about 12% of them seen only once. The J gene is TRBJ1-2, the V gene TRBV20-1; D not certain. Source material: blood. The sequence came from a female donor with papillary thyroid cancer or a benign thyroid nodule (not recorded which). Some clones in this sample may be carry-over from other donors' samples. CDR3 in DNA: TGCAGTGCTCCCCGGGTTAGCTATGGCTACACCTTC. Protein product: CSAPRVSYGYTF.